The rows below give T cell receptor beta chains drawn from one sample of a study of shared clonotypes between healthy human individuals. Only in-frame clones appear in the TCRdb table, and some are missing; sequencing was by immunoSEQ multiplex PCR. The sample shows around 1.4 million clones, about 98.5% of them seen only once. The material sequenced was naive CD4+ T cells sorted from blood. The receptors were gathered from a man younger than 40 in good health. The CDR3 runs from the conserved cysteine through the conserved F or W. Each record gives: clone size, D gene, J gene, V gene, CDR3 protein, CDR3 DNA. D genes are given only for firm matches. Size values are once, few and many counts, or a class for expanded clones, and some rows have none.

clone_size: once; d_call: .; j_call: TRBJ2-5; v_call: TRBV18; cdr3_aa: CASSPFRGGEETQYF; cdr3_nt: TGTGCCAGCTCACCATTCAGGGGCGGCGAAGAGACCCAGTACTTC
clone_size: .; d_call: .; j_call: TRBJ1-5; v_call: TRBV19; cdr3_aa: CASSIDAMLDNQPQHF; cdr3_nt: TGTGCCAGTAGTATAGATGCCATGTTGGACAATCAGCCCCAGCATTTT
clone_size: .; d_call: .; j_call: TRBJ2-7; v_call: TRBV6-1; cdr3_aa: CASRTGASYEQYF; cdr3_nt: TGTGCCAGCAGAACCGGGGCCTCCTACGAGCAGTACTTC
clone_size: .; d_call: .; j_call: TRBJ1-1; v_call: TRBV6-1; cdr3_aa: CASSFPYTEAFF; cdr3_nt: TGTGCCAGCAGTTTTCCTTACACTGAAGCTTTCTTT
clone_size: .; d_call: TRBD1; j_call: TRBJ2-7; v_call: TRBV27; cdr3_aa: CASSFLGTGFYEQYF; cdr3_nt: TGTGCCAGCAGTTTTCTGGGGACAGGGTTCTACGAGCAGTACTTC
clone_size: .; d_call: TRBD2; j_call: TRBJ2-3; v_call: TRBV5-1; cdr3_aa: CASSPVAGADTQYF; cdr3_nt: TGCGCCAGCAGCCCAGTAGCGGGCGCAGATACGCAGTATTTT
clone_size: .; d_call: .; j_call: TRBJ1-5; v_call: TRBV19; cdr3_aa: CASNLRGRDQPQHF; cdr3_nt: TGTGCCAGTAATCTTCGGGGTAGAGATCAGCCCCAGCATTTT
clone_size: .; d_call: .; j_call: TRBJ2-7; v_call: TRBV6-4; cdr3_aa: CASRLEHVSSYEQYF; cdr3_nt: TGTGCCAGCAGACTCGAACACGTCTCCTCCTACGAGCAGTACTTC
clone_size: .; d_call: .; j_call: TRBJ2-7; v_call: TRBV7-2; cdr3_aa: CASSLDPGRYEQYF; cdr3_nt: TGTGCCAGCAGCTTAGATCCGGGGCGCTACGAGCAGTACTTC
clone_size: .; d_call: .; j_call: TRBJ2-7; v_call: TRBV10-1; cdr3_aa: CASRKNEQYF; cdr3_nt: TGCGCCAGCAGGAAAAACGAGCAGTACTTC
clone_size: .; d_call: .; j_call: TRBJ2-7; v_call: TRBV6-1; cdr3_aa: CASSEAGISSYEQYF; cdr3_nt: TGTGCCAGCAGTGAAGCAGGGATCTCCTCCTACGAGCAGTACTTC
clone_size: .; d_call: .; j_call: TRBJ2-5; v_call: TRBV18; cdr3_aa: CASSRVTGTFGETQYF; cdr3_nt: TGTGCCAGCTCACGAGTTACAGGGACATTTGGGGAGACCCAGTACTTC
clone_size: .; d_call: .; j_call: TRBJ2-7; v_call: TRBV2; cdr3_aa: CASRAWRQEANEQYF; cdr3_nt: TGTGCCAGCAGGGCGTGGAGACAGGAGGCCAACGAGCAGTACTTC
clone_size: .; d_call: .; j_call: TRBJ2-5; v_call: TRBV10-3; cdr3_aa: CAIRSGEGETQYF; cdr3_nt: TGTGCCATCAGGTCAGGGGAGGGTGAGACCCAGTACTTC
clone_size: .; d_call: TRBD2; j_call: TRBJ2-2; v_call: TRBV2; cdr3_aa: CASSVAGVRTGELFF; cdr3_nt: TGTGCCAGCAGCGTAGCGGGAGTTAGGACCGGGGAGCTGTTTTTT
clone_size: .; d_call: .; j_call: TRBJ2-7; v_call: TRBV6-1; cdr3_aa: CASSEFYEQYF; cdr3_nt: TGTGCCAGCAGTGAATTTTACGAGCAGTACTTC
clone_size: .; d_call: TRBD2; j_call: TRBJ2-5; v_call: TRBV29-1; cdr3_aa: CSVLRTSREETQYF; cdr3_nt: TGCAGCGTCCTTCGGACTAGCCGGGAAGAGACCCAGTACTTC
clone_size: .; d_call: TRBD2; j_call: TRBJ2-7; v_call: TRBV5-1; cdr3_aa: CASSLDGRLREGYEQYF; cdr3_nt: TGCGCCAGCAGCTTGGACGGCCGTTTGCGGGAGGGCTACGAGCAGTACTTC
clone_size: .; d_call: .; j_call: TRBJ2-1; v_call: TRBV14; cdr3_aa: CASSQGIWSSYNEQFF; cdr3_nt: TGTGCCAGCAGCCAAGGGATCTGGAGCTCCTACAATGAGCAGTTCTTC
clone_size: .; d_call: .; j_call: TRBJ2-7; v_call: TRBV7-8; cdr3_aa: CASSPSDGYEQYF; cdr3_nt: TGTGCCAGCAGCCCCTCTGACGGCTACGAGCAGTACTTC
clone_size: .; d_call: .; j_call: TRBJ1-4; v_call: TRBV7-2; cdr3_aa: CASSLVMGRNEKLFF; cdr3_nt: TGTGCCAGCAGCTTAGTCATGGGGCGAAATGAAAAACTGTTTTTT
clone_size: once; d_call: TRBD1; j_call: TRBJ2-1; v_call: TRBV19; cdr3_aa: CASSIQGAQFF; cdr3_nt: TGTGCCAGTAGTATCCAGGGGGCTCAGTTCTTC